One sample yielded the 23 T cell receptor beta chains listed below, sequenced in a study of blood T cell repertoires in COVID-19. TCRdb's table, derived via immunoSEQ multiplex PCR, lists solely in-frame clones and lacks some. The table lists approximately 160,000 clones, roughly 88% of them singletons. Sequenced sample: peripheral blood. All receptors come from a woman aged 45-59 years in a cohort sampled during active or convalescent COVID-19.

J is TRBJ1-1 and V is TRBV11-2, with D maybe TRBD1 (6 bases). V was clipped by 2 bases and J by 0 bases, with 10 bases between them. This CDR3 has 15 residues. Germline CDR1 and CDR2: SGHAT and FQNNGV. The CDR3 DNA reads TGTGCCAGCAGCTTATCGGGACAAATGAACACTGAAGCTTTCTTT. Its protein product is CASSLSGQMNTEAFF.

The chain employs TRBV5-5 and TRBJ1-2; tentative D call: TRBD1 (5 bases). Germline CDR1 reads SGHKS; CDR2 reads YYEKEE (reference sequence). The CDR3 sequence is 11 residues long. Trimming cost V 3 bases and J 7 bases, with 7 bases left between them. The CDR3 nucleotides are TGTGCCAGCAGCTCCAGGGCTGGCTACACCTTC. Its protein product is CASSSRAGYTF.

This rearrangement joins TRBV5-6 to TRBJ2-7; D may be TRBD1 (6 bases). The CDR3 covers 13 residues. Trimming took 4 bases from V and 3 from J, leaving 11 bases between them. Germline V lookup: CDR1 SGHDT, CDR2 YYEEEE. CDR3 protein: CASSGDTHYEQYF. DNA for the CDR3: TGTGCCAGCAGCGGGGACACACACTACGAGCAGTACTTC. The full variable domain, completed using reference TRBV5-6 and TRBJ2-7, is DAGVTQSPTHLIKTRGQQVTLRCSPKSGHDTVSWYQQALGQGPQFIFQYYEEEERQRGNFPDRFSGHQFPNYSSELNVNALLLGDSALYLCASSGDTHYEQYFGPGTRLTVT.

The V gene is TRBV19, the J gene TRBJ1-1; perhaps TRBD1 as D (5 bases). The length of the CDR3 is 15 residues. Per germline, CDR1 LNHDA and CDR2 SQIVND (reference sequence). Trimming pared 5 bases from V and 0 bases from J, leaving 13 bases between. CDR3 amino acids: CASSSPGIMNTEAFF. In nucleotides, the CDR3 is TGTGCCAGTAGTTCACCAGGGATTATGAACACTGAAGCTTTCTTT.

The chain is built from TRBV5-1 and TRBJ1-2; possible D gene TRBD1, 5 bases. Between the trimmed V and J ends, which lost 4 bases and 4 bases, there was a span of 26 bases. CDR1 and CDR2 from the germline V gene are SGHRS and YFSETQ. The CDR3 consists of 18 residues. The CDR3 protein is CASSPTVLAVSPRYGYTF. The CDR3 bases are TGCGCCAGCAGCCCGACAGTTCTCGCGGTCTCACCTCGCTATGGCTACACCTTC.

This chain connects TRBV5-5 to TRBJ1-3; TRBD1 might be the D (5 bases). The V gene's germline CDR1 is SGHKS and CDR2 YYEKEE (reference sequence). The V gene lost 2 bases and the J gene lost 3 bases, with 9 bases spanning the gap. This CDR3 spans 14 amino acids. The DNA for the CDR3 is TGTGCCAGCAGCTTCGGGGGAGTTGGAAACACCATATATTTT. Its translation is CASSFGGVGNTIYF.

This clone was recorded once. V is TRBV9 and J is TRBJ1-2, with 8 bases lining up with TRBD1. CDR1 is SGDLS, CDR2 YYNGEE, per germline. The J segment lost 4 bases and the V segment lost 1 base, leaving 0 bases of the junction unmatched. The CDR3 has 13 amino acids. The CDR3 loop is CASSVQGAYGYTF. CDR3 sequence (DNA): TGTGCCAGCAGCGTACAGGGGGCCTATGGCTACACCTTC.

This clone was observed a single time. This chain uses TRBV18 with TRBJ2-6; D gene ambiguous. The length of the CDR3 is 15 residues. Germline CDR1 KGHSH, CDR2 LQKENI. V lost 3 bases, J lost 0 bases, and 6 bases lay in between. CDR3 protein: CASSPESSGANVLTF. In DNA, the CDR3 is TGTGCCAGCTCACCCGAGAGCTCTGGGGCCAACGTCCTGACTTTC.

The rearrangement uses TRBV6-2 or TRBV6-3 and TRBJ2-1, with 12 bases aligning to TRBD2. The CDR3 totals 15 residues. In germline, CDR1 is MNHEY, CDR2 SVGEGT. V was pared by 5 bases and J by 7 bases, with 6 bases of the junction left unmatched. CDR3 bases: TGTGCCAGCAGTGCCCGGACTAGCGGGGTTAATGAGCAGTTCTTC. Translation: CASSARTSGVNEQFF.

The chain uses TRBV9 and TRBJ2-5, with TRBD2 matching 14 bases. Germline V gene lookup returns CDR1 SGDLS and CDR2 YYNGEE. The ends lost 3 bases at V and 5 bases at J; junction bases unmatched: 3. The CDR3 totals 15 residues. CDR3 sequence reads: CASSAGLAGVETQYF. The CDR3 DNA reads as TGTGCCAGCAGCGCGGGACTAGCGGGGGTGGAGACCCAGTACTTC.

This clone came up once. The chain combines TRBV3-1 (or the pseudogene TRBV3-2) with TRBJ1-4; TRBD1 might be the D (6 bases). V shed 0 bases and J shed 14 bases, with 13 bases lying between them. The CDR3 contains 13 residues. Looked up from germline, CDR1 is LGHDT and CDR2 is YNNKEL (reference sequence). In DNA form, the CDR3 reads TGTGCCAGCAGCCAAGATCTTTTTAGGGGGCTGTTTTTT. This translates into CASSQDLFRGLFF.

The rearrangement joins TRBV5-4 to TRBJ2-2; 8 bases are a match to TRBD2. The V gene's germline CDR1 is SGHNT and CDR2 YYREEE (reference sequence). The CDR3 has 19 residues. V shed 4 bases, J shed 6 bases, and the junction held 20 bases outside the gene matches. CDR3: CASSLDVGTSSWFSGELFF. Here the CDR3 DNA reads TGTGCCAGCAGCCTCGATGTCGGGACTAGTTCTTGGTTTTCCGGGGAGCTGTTTTTT.

V usage is TRBV2 and J usage is TRBJ1-6; D possibly corresponds to TRBD1 (6 bases). CDR1 and CDR2 (germline): SNHLY, FYNNEI. Trimming removed 4 bases from V and 7 bases from J, with 11 bases in between. The CDR3 contains 14 residues. The CDR3 protein is CASSGGHANSPLHF. The CDR3 region has the DNA TGTGCCAGCAGTGGGGGACACGCGAATTCACCCCTCCACTTT.

V and J are TRBV12-5 and TRBJ2-1; no firm D call. Looked up from germline, CDR1 is LGHNT and CDR2 is FRNRAP. Trimming stripped 4 bases from V and 3 bases from J, with 16 bases between. This CDR3 region has 16 residues. The CDR3 sequence: CASGSQSGALYNEQFF. The CDR3, as DNA: TGTGCTAGTGGTTCCCAAAGTGGAGCCCTCTACAATGAGCAGTTCTTC.

Here the CDR3 reads CASGLGQGSFYEQYF. The DNA for the CDR3 is TGTGCTAGTGGTTTGGGACAGGGGAGTTTCTACGAGCAGTACTTC. This chain joins TRBV12-5 and TRBJ2-7; 8 bases are a match to TRBD1. J was trimmed by 3 bases and V by 1 base; bases with no gene match: 5. CDR1 LGHNT and CDR2 FRNRAP come from the germline V gene. This CDR3 has 15 residues. The full variable domain, rest sourced from reference TRBV12-5 and TRBJ2-7, is DARVTQTPRHKVTEMGQEVTMRCQPILGHNTVFWYRQTMMQGLELLAYFRNRAPLDDSGMPKDRFSAEMPDATLATLKIQPSEPRDSAVYFCASGLGQGSFYEQYFGPGTRLTVT.

The rearrangement joins TRBV2 to TRBJ1-5; TRBD1 matches at 8 bases. CDR1 SNHLY and CDR2 FYNNEI come from the germline V gene. CDR3 length: 18 residues. With 4 bases clipped from V and 0 bases from J, the junction kept 11 bases outside the gene matches. The CDR3 region is CASSGRDRGAYSNQPQHF. DNA of the CDR3: TGTGCCAGCAGTGGTCGAGACAGGGGTGCATATAGCAATCAGCCCCAGCATTTT.

V and J are TRBV6-5 and TRBJ1-5, with D uncertain. Germline CDR1 and CDR2: MNHEY and SVGAGI. V was clipped by 9 bases and J by 2 bases, with 14 bases between them. The CDR3 spans 14 residues. In nucleotides, the CDR3 is TGTGCCAGTGAGAGATTACCTCGCAATCAGCCCCAGCATTTT. Residues: CASERLPRNQPQHF.

The V and J genes are TRBV5-1 and TRBJ2-5; 7 nucleotides line up with TRBD1. Germline-derived CDR1 and CDR2 are SGHRS and YFSETQ. The CDR3 loop spans 14 amino acids. After removal of 5 bases from V and 3 bases from J, the junction contained 7 bases not matched to a gene. This CDR3 reads CASRTGTAEETQYF. The CDR3 DNA follows: TGCGCCAGCAGGACAGGGACAGCCGAAGAGACCCAGTACTTC. Full variable domain (outside the CDR3, taken from reference TRBV5-1 and TRBJ2-5): KAGVTQTPRYLIKTRGQQVTLSCSPISGHRSVSWYQQTPGQGLQFLFEYFSETQRNKGNFPGRFSGRQFSNSRSEMNVSTLELGDSALYLCASRTGTAEETQYFGPGTRLLVL.

The V call is TRBV7-9, the J call TRBJ1-4; the D gene is possibly TRBD1 (6 bases). V lost 2 bases to trimming and J lost 3 bases, with 16 bases between them. This CDR3 region has 17 residues. CDR1 is SEHNR, CDR2 FQNEAQ, per germline (reference sequence). The CDR3 DNA reads TGTGCCAGCAGCTTAATGGGGGGGCTGCTGGCTAATGAAAAACTGTTTTTT. Its translation is CASSLMGGLLANEKLFF.

This rearrangement joins TRBV4-3 to TRBJ1-5, with 8 bases fitting TRBD1. V shed 0 bases and J 6 bases; nucleotides not matched to a gene: 4. CDR3 length equals 15 residues. Germline V CDR1 and CDR2: LGHNA, YSLEER. The CDR3 coding sequence is TGCGCCAGCAGCCAAGACTGGCAGGGGGCTCAGCCCCAGCATTTT. This translates into CASSQDWQGAQPQHF.

The CDR3 spells CASSFQGTTEKLFF. CDR3 coding DNA: TGCGCCAGCAGCTTTCAGGGGACCACTGAAAAACTGTTTTTT. The V and J genes are TRBV5-1 and TRBJ1-4, with D possibly TRBD1 on 6 matching bases. This CDR3 contains 14 residues. The V end was cut by 2 bases, the J end by 7 bases, with 12 bases between. Germline lookup yields CDR1 SGHRS and CDR2 YFSETQ.

This chain links TRBV9 with TRBJ2-3; D is perhaps TRBD1 (6 bases). CDR3 length equals 15 residues. Trimming left V 1 base short and J 2 bases short, with 11 bases between. CDR1 SGDLS and CDR2 YYNGEE come from the germline V gene. CDR3 nucleotides: TGTGCCAGCAGCGTAATGGGACACAACACAGATACGCAGTATTTT. It codes for CASSVMGHNTDTQYF. Full variable domain (remainder filled in from reference TRBV9 and TRBJ2-3): DSGVTQTPKHLITATGQRVTLRCSPRSGDLSVYWYQQSLDQGLQFLIQYYNGEERAKGNILERFSAQQFPDLHSELNLSSLELGDSALYFCASSVMGHNTDTQYFGPGTRLTVL.

The genes are TRBV7-9 and TRBJ2-2, with 7 bases aligning to TRBD2. Germline lookup yields CDR1 SEHNR and CDR2 FQNEAQ (reference sequence). This CDR3 region has 15 residues. V dropped 5 bases and J dropped 2; count of bases not matched to a gene: 5. The DNA of the CDR3 is TGTGCCAGCAGCCCCCTAGCGGTTAACACCGGGGAGCTGTTTTTT. It specifies CASSPLAVNTGELFF.